This TCR beta chain was identified in a study of blood T cell repertoires in COVID-19. As processed by the authors: Amplification from reference gene primers served as the basis for estimated nucleated cell counts. Method: immunoSEQ multiplex PCR; TCRdb's copy keeps in-frame clones and lacks some. That table furnishes V, J and clone size, whereas the DNA furnished D and trimming. Of tens of thousands of clones in the sample, around 89% were seen once. Germline values: CDR1 LGHDT, CDR2 YNNKEL (reference sequence). Trimming stripped 4 bases from V and 4 bases from J, with 11 bases between. The CDR3 contains 13 residues.

The sample comprised peripheral blood. This chain connects TRBV3-1 (or the pseudogene TRBV3-2) to TRBJ2-7; TRBD2 might be the D (6 bases). This receptor was identified in a man in his fifties or sixties with COVID-19, enrolled during active disease. The chain's CDR3 is CASSPVAGYEQYF. As DNA, the CDR3 is TGTGCCAGCAGCCCCGTCGCGGGGTACGAGCAGTACTTC.